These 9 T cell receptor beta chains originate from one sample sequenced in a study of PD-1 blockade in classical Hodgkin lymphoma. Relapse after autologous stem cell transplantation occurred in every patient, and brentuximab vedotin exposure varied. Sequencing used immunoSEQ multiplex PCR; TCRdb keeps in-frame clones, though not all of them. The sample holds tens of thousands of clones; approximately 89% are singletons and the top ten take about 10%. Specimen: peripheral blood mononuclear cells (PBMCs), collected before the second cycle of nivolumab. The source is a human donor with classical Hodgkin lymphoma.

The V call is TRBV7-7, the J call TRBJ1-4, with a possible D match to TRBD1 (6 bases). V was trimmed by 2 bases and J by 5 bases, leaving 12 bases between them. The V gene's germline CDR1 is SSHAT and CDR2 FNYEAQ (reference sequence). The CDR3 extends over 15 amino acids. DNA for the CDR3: TGTGCCAGCAGCTTAAGTACAGGGCGGAATGAAAAACTGTTTTTT. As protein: CASSLSTGRNEKLFF.

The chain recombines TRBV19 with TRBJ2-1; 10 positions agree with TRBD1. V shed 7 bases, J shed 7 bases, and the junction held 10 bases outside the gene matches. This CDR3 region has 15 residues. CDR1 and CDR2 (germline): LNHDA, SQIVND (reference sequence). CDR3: CASIGGTGEVNEQFF. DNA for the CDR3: TGTGCCAGTATAGGGGGGACAGGGGAGGTAAATGAGCAGTTCTTC.

The CDR3 DNA sequence: TGTGCCAGCAGCTTAGTTTGGACAGGGCGCAATGAGCAGTTCTTC. Its translation: CASSLVWTGRNEQFF. The rearrangement uses TRBV7-2 and TRBJ2-1, with 8 bases aligning to TRBD1. Germline V gene data show CDR1 as SGHTA and CDR2 as FQGNSA. V lost 1 base and J lost 6; bases outside the gene matches: 5. The CDR3 runs 15 residues. The full variable domain, rest sourced from reference TRBV7-2 and TRBJ2-1, is GAGVSQSPSNKVTEKGKDVELRCDPISGHTALYWYRQSLGQGLEFLIYFQGNSAPDKSGLPSDRFSAERTGGSVSTLTIQRTQQEDSAVYLCASSLVWTGRNEQFFGPGTRLTVL.

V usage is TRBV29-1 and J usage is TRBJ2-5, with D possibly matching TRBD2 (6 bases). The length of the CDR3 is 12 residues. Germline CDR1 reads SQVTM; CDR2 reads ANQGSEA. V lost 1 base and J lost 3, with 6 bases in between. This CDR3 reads CSVEGGEETQYF. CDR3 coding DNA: TGCAGCGTTGAAGGCGGGGAAGAGACCCAGTACTTC.

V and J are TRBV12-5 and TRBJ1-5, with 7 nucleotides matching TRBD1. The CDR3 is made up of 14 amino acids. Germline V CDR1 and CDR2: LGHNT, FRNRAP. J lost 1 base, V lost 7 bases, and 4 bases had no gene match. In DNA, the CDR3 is TGTGCTAGTGAGGGGGCGCACAGCAATCAGCCCCAGCATTTT. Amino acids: CASEGAHSNQPQHF.

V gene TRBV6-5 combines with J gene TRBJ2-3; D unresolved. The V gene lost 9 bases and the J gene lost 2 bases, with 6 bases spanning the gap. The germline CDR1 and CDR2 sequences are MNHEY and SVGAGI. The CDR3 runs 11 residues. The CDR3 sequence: CASSTTDTQYF. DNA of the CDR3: TGTGCCAGTTCGACCACAGATACGCAGTATTTT.

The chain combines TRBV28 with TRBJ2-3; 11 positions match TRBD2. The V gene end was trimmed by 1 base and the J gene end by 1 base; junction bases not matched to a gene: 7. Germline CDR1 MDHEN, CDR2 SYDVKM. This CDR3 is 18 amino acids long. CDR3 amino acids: CASSLSTSGDLGTDTQYF. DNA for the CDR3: TGTGCCAGCAGTTTATCGACTAGCGGGGACTTGGGCACAGATACGCAGTATTTT.

The CDR3 DNA follows: TGCAGCGTTGACCAGATCGCCAGTTATGGCTACACCTTC. It is translated as CSVDQIASYGYTF. The genes are TRBV29-1 and TRBJ1-2; D gene ambiguous. This CDR3 spans 13 amino acids. The germline V gene has CDR1 SQVTM and CDR2 ANQGSEA. The V gene lost 3 bases and the J gene lost 5 bases, with 13 bases spanning the gap.

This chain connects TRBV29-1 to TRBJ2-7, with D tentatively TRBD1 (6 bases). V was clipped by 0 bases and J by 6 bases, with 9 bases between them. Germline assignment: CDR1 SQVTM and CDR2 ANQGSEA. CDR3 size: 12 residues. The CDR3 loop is CSVEEGAGEQYF. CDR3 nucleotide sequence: TGCAGCGTTGAAGAGGGGGCGGGCGAGCAGTACTTC.